Shown below are 10 T cell receptor beta chains from a single sample sequenced in a study of cytomegalovirus exposure and HLA in healthy donors. The study ran its PCR with 60 Vbeta and 13 Jbeta primers. Data came from immunoSEQ multiplex PCR; TCRdb stores just in-frame clones and leaves some out. This sample has approximately 130,000 clones, with roughly 84% found just once. Sequences were obtained from PBMCs. These receptors came from a girl aged 2 to 10 in good health and CMV-seronegative.

The J gene is TRBJ2-5, the V gene TRBV6-5; D is unresolved. Germline V lookup: CDR1 MNHEY, CDR2 SVGAGI. The CDR3 loop spans 14 amino acids. V was cut by 3 bases and J by 1 base, with 9 bases left in between. The CDR3 region is CASSYSGVQETQYF. Here the CDR3 DNA reads TGTGCCAGCAGTTATTCGGGTGTCCAAGAGACCCAGTACTTC.

This chain joins TRBV27 and TRBJ2-7; 8 nucleotides agree with TRBD2. After removal of 3 bases from V and 1 base from J, the junction contained 5 bases not matched to a gene. The germline gives CDR1 MNHEY, CDR2 SMNVEV (reference sequence). CDR3 length equals 15 residues. CDR3: CASSFAGGSSYEQYF. For the CDR3, the DNA is TGTGCCAGCAGTTTTGCGGGGGGAAGTTCCTACGAGCAGTACTTC.

The chain combines TRBV2 with TRBJ1-5; a weak D match, TRBD1 (5 bases). The ends were cut back, 1 base at V and 0 bases at J, with 7 bases in the middle. CDR1 is SNHLY and CDR2 is FYNNEI in the germline V gene. The CDR3 contains 15 residues. CDR3 residues: CASSEGQTSNQPQHF. The CDR3, as DNA: TGTGCCAGCAGTGAAGGACAGACTAGCAATCAGCCCCAGCATTTT.

The chain carries TRBV6-1 and TRBJ1-1, with 11 bases lining up with TRBD1. Trimming removed 3 bases from V and 6 bases from J; junction bases left unmatched: 3. Germline V gives CDR1 MNHNS, CDR2 SASEGT. The CDR3 loop spans 14 amino acids. The CDR3 DNA sequence: TGTGCCAGCAGTGATGGACAGGGGGCCTCTGAAGCTTTCTTT. This sequence encodes CASSDGQGASEAFF.

The V gene is TRBV5-4, the J gene TRBJ2-5; D is unresolved. The J call could be wrong; TRBJ2-7 is a better fit for the DNA end. The CDR3 is made up of 11 amino acids. Germline loops: CDR1 SGHNT, CDR2 YYREEE (reference sequence). Here the CDR3 reads CASSNYYEQYF. DNA for the CDR3: TGTGCCAGCAGCAATTACTACGAGCAGTACTTC.

The chain recombines TRBV7-9 with TRBJ1-1; perhaps TRBD1 as D (6 bases). Germline V gene data show CDR1 as SEHNR and CDR2 as FQNEAQ (reference sequence). Between the trimmed V and J ends, which lost 1 base and 4 bases, there was a span of 7 bases. This CDR3 region has 13 residues. The chain's CDR3 is CASSLGGPTEAFF. DNA of the CDR3: TGTGCCAGCAGCTTAGGGGGGCCCACTGAAGCTTTCTTT. Based on the CDR3 plus reference TRBV7-9 and TRBJ1-1, the full variable domain is DTGVSQNPRHKITKRGQNVTFRCDPISEHNRLYWYRQTLGQGPEFLTYFQNEAQLEKSRLLSDRFSAERPKGSFSTLEIQRTEQGDSAMYLCASSLGGPTEAFFGQGTRLTVV.

This rearrangement joins TRBV30 to TRBJ1-1; D is ambiguous. V lost 4 bases to trimming and J lost 6 bases, with 12 bases between them. The CDR3 runs 12 residues. Germline V gene data show CDR1 as GTSNPN and CDR2 as SVGIG (reference sequence). The CDR3 DNA sequence: TGTGCCTGGACTGCGGCCGCGCCTGAAGCTTTCTTT. As protein: CAWTAAAPEAFF.

This chain joins TRBV5-6 and TRBJ2-3; D ambiguous. Germline assignment: CDR1 SGHDT and CDR2 YYEEEE. The CDR3 has 14 amino acids. V shed 4 bases and J shed 7 bases, with 16 bases lying between them. Written as DNA, the CDR3 is TGTGCCAGCAGCCACGACTCGGCCGTTCATACGCAGTATTTT. Translation: CASSHDSAVHTQYF.

V gene TRBV27 combines with J gene TRBJ2-7, with 9 bases aligning to TRBD2. Looked up from germline, CDR1 is MNHEY and CDR2 is SMNVEV (reference sequence). The CDR3 totals 15 residues. Unmatched junction bases numbered 8, after V lost 6 bases and J lost 2 bases. The CDR3 region has the DNA TGTGCCAGCAGCGTAGCGGGAGTGGGGACCTACGAGCAGTACTTC. Translating gives CASSVAGVGTYEQYF.

On this clone: The sample contains more than one DNA sequence encoding this CDR3. J is TRBJ1-6 and V is TRBV13; D gene ambiguous. This CDR3 spans 13 amino acids. V lost 5 bases and J lost 7, with 9 bases in between. From germline, CDR1 is PRHDT and CDR2 FYEKMQ (reference sequence). Here the CDR3 reads CASSLRWNSPLHF. The CDR3 coding sequence is TGTGCCAGCAGCCTCAGGTGGAATTCACCCCTCCACTTT.